This T cell receptor beta chain was observed in a study of shared clonotypes between healthy human individuals. Whole-study results and caveats: Naive CD4 clonotype sharing across a few donors was 4.5% to 6%.

Comment on this clone: The antigen is undetermined. This sample includes further DNA sequences coding for the same CDR3.

A deep-level run was used for the assay. Profiled with immunoSEQ multiplex PCR; TCRdb holds only in-frame clones, not every one. The table shows fewer than 2.5 million clones, with more than 85% occurring only once. Within Nashville, Tennessee resided all donors, each a Caucasian adult. This CDR3 is 13 amino acids long. From germline, CDR1 is SGDLS and CDR2 YYNGEE. Trimming left V 2 bases short and J 1 base short, with 6 bases between. This TCR was recovered from a man between 18 and 29 years old in good health. Some clones in this sample may be carry-over from other donors' samples. Input material: naive CD4+ T cells from PBMCs. The subset was: CD45RA+ positively selected. The rearrangement uses TRBV9 and TRBJ2-5; D is uncertain. The CDR3 spells CASSVRAQETQYF. CDR3 coding DNA: TGTGCCAGCAGCGTTCGGGCCCAAGAGACCCAGTACTTC.